The clone carrying this T cell receptor (beta chain) has a count of ten or more. Its matching antigen is unknown. This record comes from a study of regulatory T cells in long-lasting Graves disease. Study-wide background: It was over 5 years of antithyroid drugs, with positive TSH receptor antibodies, that meant persistent Graves' disease.

Library construction for TCR beta used iRepertoire HTBI primers and Arm-PCR of CDR3 regions. From the multiplex PCR reads, TCRdb called clonotypes with MiXCR, one entry per CDR3 protein. Here the sample spans approximately 500,000 distinct CDR3 sequences, roughly 21% being singletons. V was clipped by 3 bases and J by 6 bases, with 12 bases between them. The CDR3 sequence is 14 residues long. Study-level points and caveats: Whereas more than 950 public clonotypes were shared by new patients, persistent patients shared more, at a few thousand. Lower TCR diversity characterized persistent Graves' patients relative to newly diagnosed patients.

Time point reported: persistent/refractory GD, antithyroid drugs over 5 years with positive TRAb. Generation of the TCR library employed RNA extracted from PBMCs. This rearrangement joins TRBV12-3 or TRBV12-4 to TRBJ1-5; D is unclear. The sample here was peripheral blood mononuclear cells (PBMCs), taken when the disease was refractory, from a patient treated with antithyroid drugs. The sequence was collected from a female donor with Graves disease. The CDR3 here is CASSLNLLGQPQHF. In DNA, the CDR3 is TGTGCCAGCAGTTTGAACTTATTAGGTCAGCCCCAGCATTTT.